A single sample is the source of the 5 T cell receptor beta chains below, sequenced in a study of T cell repertoires in cytomegalovirus infection. Via MiXCR, TCRdb re-called the reads, giving one row per CDR3 protein. The data contain 150,000 to 200,000 distinct CDR3 sequences, over 13% of them seen just once; the ten biggest clones take up roughly 27%. Sequencing input: PBMCs. These receptors were taken from a human donor in good health (CMV status not recorded). Some clones in this sample may be carry-over from other donors' samples.

V and J are TRBV28 and TRBJ2-1; 7 positions agree with TRBD2. CDR1 is MDHEN, CDR2 SYDVKM, per germline. This CDR3 has 13 residues. The trim removed 6 bases at V and 5 bases at J, leaving 4 bases unmatched. The CDR3 here is CASRELANNEQFF. The CDR3 DNA reads TGTGCCAGCAGGGAACTAGCGAACAATGAGCAGTTCTTC.

The V and J genes are TRBV12-3 or TRBV12-4 and TRBJ2-4; the D gene is possibly TRBD1 (5 bases). The CDR3 spans 15 residues. Trimming removed 2 bases at V and 0 bases at J, with 8 bases between. The CDR3: CASSLQGSAKNIQYF. CDR3 sequence (DNA): TGTGCCAGCAGTTTACAGGGCTCAGCCAAAAACATTCAGTACTTC.

The table lists this clonotype with many counts. V and J are TRBV7-9 and TRBJ1-2; D is unclear. V was trimmed by 5 bases and J by 6 bases, leaving 7 bases between them. The CDR3 has 11 residues. The germline V gene has CDR1 SEHNR and CDR2 FQNEAQ (reference sequence). In DNA, the CDR3 is TGTGCCAGCAGCGTGCCGGATGGCTACACCTTC. Protein: CASSVPDGYTF.

Here the CDR3 reads CASSLAHRGTDTQYF. Here the CDR3 DNA reads TGTGCCAGCAGCTTAGCCCACAGGGGAACAGATACGCAGTATTTT. The rearrangement uses TRBV7-6 and TRBJ2-3; the match to TRBD1 covers 7 bases. Germline V gene data show CDR1 as SGHVS and CDR2 as FNYEAQ. V shed 0 bases and J 3 bases; nucleotides not matched to a gene: 3. The CDR3 extends over 15 amino acids.

This clonotype has ten or more counts. The V gene is TRBV12-3 or TRBV12-4, the J gene TRBJ1-1; weak D call: TRBD1 (6 bases). The V end lost 3 bases, the J end lost 2 bases, and 16 bases lay between the germline ends. This CDR3 is 16 amino acids long. Here the CDR3 reads CASSFPAGGPNTEAFF. The CDR3 DNA sequence: TGTGCCAGCAGTTTTCCTGCCGGGGGGCCTAACACTGAAGCTTTCTTT.